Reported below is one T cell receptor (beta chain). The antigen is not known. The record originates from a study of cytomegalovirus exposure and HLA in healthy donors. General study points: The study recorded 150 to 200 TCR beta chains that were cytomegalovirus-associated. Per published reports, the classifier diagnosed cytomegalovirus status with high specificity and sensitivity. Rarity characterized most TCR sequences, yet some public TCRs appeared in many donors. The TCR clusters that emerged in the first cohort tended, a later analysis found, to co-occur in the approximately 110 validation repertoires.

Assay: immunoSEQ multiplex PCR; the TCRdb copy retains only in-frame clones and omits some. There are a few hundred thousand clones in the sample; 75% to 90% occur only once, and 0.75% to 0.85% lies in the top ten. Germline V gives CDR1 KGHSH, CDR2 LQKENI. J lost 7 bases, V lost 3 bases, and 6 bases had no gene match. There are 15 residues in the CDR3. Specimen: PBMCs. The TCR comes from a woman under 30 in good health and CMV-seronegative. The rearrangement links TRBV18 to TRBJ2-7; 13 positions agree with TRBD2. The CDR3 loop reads CASSPQGLAGREQYF. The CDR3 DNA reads TGTGCCAGCTCACCGCAGGGACTAGCGGGACGGGAGCAGTACTTC.